This is a list of T cell receptor beta chains from one sample in a study of blood T cells in healthy people across ages. MiXCR, applied by TCRdb to the 5' RACE reads, yields one record per CDR3 protein. The sample has some 1.5 million distinct CDR3 sequences, roughly 27% seen once. Sequenced: blood. These receptors were collected from a woman aged 25-40 years in good health. Both conserved end residues are part of each CDR3. A D gene is named only where the DNA matches it firmly. The size of a clone is reported for some rows only, either as once, few or many, or as a class for expanded clones.

clone_size j_call v_call d_call cdr3_nt cdr3_aa
many TRBJ2-7 TRBV5-1 - TGCGCCAGCAGCTTGACGGGGGGCCTCTCCTACGAGCAGTACTTC CASSLTGGLSYEQYF
- TRBJ1-3 TRBV29-1 TRBD1 TGCAGCGTTGGTGCCAGGGGGACTATCTCTGGAAACACCATATATTTT CSVGARGTISGNTIYF
few TRBJ1-1 TRBV5-1 TRBD1 TGCGCCAGCAGCTTGGCCCCAACAGGGGAGGCTTTCTTT CASSLAPTGEAFF
- TRBJ2-1 TRBV27 - TGTGCCGGCAGGACCGAGGGGGGTCCCTACAATGAGCAGTTCTTC CAGRTEGGPYNEQFF
few TRBJ2-1 TRBV6-1 - TGTGCCAGCAGCGTAGCGGTTTACAATGAGCAGTTCTTC CASSVAVYNEQFF
- TRBJ2-1 TRBV5-5 - TGTGCCGGCAGCCCGGAGGGGAATGAGCAGTTCTTC CAGSPEGNEQFF
- TRBJ2-6 TRBV11-3 - TGTGCCAGCAGCTTCCCGGCTGGGGCCAACGTCCTGACTTTC CASSFPAGANVLTF
- TRBJ1-6 TRBV6-1 - TGTGCCAGCAGTGAATTGCCCCGGCATTCACCCCTCCACTTT CASSELPRHSPLHF
- TRBJ1-3 TRBV20-1 - TGCAGTGCTAAGGACAGTGCTGGAAACACCATATATTTT CSAKDSAGNTIYF
few TRBJ1-2 TRBV20-1 TRBD1 TGCAGTGCCGGGGAGGGGGCGAATGGCTACACCTTC CSAGEGANGYTF
- TRBJ2-1 TRBV12-5 - TGTGCTAGTGGTCGCCTCGGCGGGAATGAGCAGTTCTTC CASGRLGGNEQFF
- TRBJ2-1 TRBV7-9 - TGTGCCAGCAGCTTACCCCCGGACCGATACAATGAGCAGTTCTTC CASSLPPDRYNEQFF
- TRBJ2-3 TRBV6-5 - TGTGCCAGCAGTCTTCGGGTGACTGGCACAGATACGCAGTATTTT CASSLRVTGTDTQYF
few TRBJ2-5 TRBV6-2/TRBV6-3 - TGTGCCAGCATTCCAGGGGCTCCAGCGGAGGCCCAGTACTTC CASIPGAPAEAQYF
- TRBJ2-1 TRBV5-1 - TGCGCCAGCAGTTTTCCTCCAGGGGACTACAATGAGCAGTTCTTC CASSFPPGDYNEQFF
few TRBJ2-1 TRBV7-2 TRBD2 TGTGCCAGCAGCTTAGGGGGAGCGGGGGGGGCCGGTGAGCAGTTCTTC CASSLGGAGGAGEQFF
- TRBJ1-4 TRBV6-6 TRBD1 TGTGCCAGCAGTCAGGGGGCTGCAACTAATGAAAAACTGTTTTTT CASSQGAATNEKLFF
- TRBJ2-5 TRBV30 TRBD2 TGTGCCTGGGACACGCGGACTAGCGGGCGGGAGACCCAGTACTTC CAWDTRTSGRETQYF
many TRBJ1-3 TRBV7-2 - TGTGCCAGCACTAGCCCTGGAAACACCATATATTTT CASTSPGNTIYF
- TRBJ2-7 TRBV12-3/TRBV12-4 TRBD1 TGTGCCAGCACCGTTGCCGGGACAGGGAGCTCCTACGAGCAGTACTTC CASTVAGTGSSYEQYF
- TRBJ2-5 TRBV27 TRBD1 TGTGCCAGCAGCCCAACGACAGGGTGGGGAGAGACCCAGTACTTC CASSPTTGWGETQYF
- TRBJ1-2 TRBV7-2 - TGTGCCAGCAGCTTATGGCGGGAAGCAAGCTATGGCTACACCTTC CASSLWREASYGYTF
few TRBJ2-7 TRBV19 TRBD1 TGTGCCAGTAGTATAGGGACAGGACTCTCCTACGAGCAGTACTTC CASSIGTGLSYEQYF
many TRBJ2-5 TRBV4-1 - TGCGCCAGCAGCCACCTTCAAGAGACCCAGTACTTC CASSHLQETQYF
- TRBJ1-5 TRBV5-5 - TGTGCCAGCAGCTTGATCGGGGAACAGCCCCAGCATTTT CASSLIGEQPQHF